A selection of T cell receptor beta chains follows, all from one sample in a study of blood T cell repertoires in COVID-19. The repertoire was sequenced with immunoSEQ multiplex PCR; TCRdb's copy has only in-frame clones and lacks some. The data contain about 88,000 clones, about 90% of them singletons. The sequenced material came from peripheral blood. These receptors all stem from a human donor with active COVID-19. The donor label of this sample is uncertain. Each CDR3 is given with its conserved first and last residue. D genes are given only for firm matches. Rows give clone size only sometimes, using once, few, many, or a class for an expanded clone.

TRBJ1-5,TRBD1,.,TRBV10-3,TGTGCCATCAGTGACGACAGGGGGCTTAGCAATCAGCCCCAGCATTTT,CAISDDRGLSNQPQHF
TRBJ1-1,.,.,TRBV6-4,TGTGCCAGCAGACCTTCCGGGACTTCCAACACTGAAGCTTTCTTT,CASRPSGTSNTEAFF
TRBJ1-2,.,.,TRBV6-5,TGTGCCAGCAGTTACGTGGCGGGGGATGGCTACACCTTC,CASSYVAGDGYTF
TRBJ2-1,TRBD1,.,TRBV18,TGTGCCAGCTCACCCAGCTCAGGGGGTAGAGATGAGCAGTTCTTC,CASSPSSGGRDEQFF
TRBJ2-1,TRBD2,.,TRBV14,TGTGCCAGCAGCCAAGATCCAGCGGGGCGGTTCAATGAGCAGTTCTTC,CASSQDPAGRFNEQFF
TRBJ1-6,TRBD1,.,TRBV19,TGTGCCAGTAGTGCGACCGGGACAGGGGGTCCCCTCCACTTT,CASSATGTGGPLHF
TRBJ2-7,TRBD1,.,TRBV7-8,TGTGCCAGCAGCTTAGGAGGGACAGCCTACGAGCAGTACTTC,CASSLGGTAYEQYF
TRBJ2-6,.,.,TRBV4-1,TGCGCCAGCAGCCAAGACGGGGAGAGGAGCTACGCCCCTGGGGCCAACGTCCTGACTTTC,CASSQDGERSYAPGANVLTF
TRBJ2-4,TRBD2,.,TRBV7-2,TGTGCCAGCAGCCCTAGTCGGGCTAGCGGGATCGTATACATTCAGTACTTC,CASSPSRASGIVYIQYF
TRBJ2-1,TRBD2,.,TRBV4-2,TGTGCCAGCAGCCCTACACCGGGACTAGCGGTCAATGAGCAGTTCTTC,CASSPTPGLAVNEQFF
TRBJ1-1,.,.,TRBV19,TGTGCCAGTACGCAGGGTACTGGCACTGAAGCTTTCTTT,CASTQGTGTEAFF
TRBJ2-5,TRBD2,.,TRBV2,TGTGCCAGCAGTGTACTAGCGGGGATTGGGGCCCAGTACTTC,CASSVLAGIGAQYF
TRBJ2-3,TRBD2,.,TRBV10-1,TGCGCCAGCCCCCCCGGGGATAGCGGGGGGGCCGAGACCATGACCAGCACAGATACGCAGTATTTT,CASPPGDSGGAETMTSTDTQYF
TRBJ1-1,.,.,TRBV3-1/TRBV3-2,TGTGCCAGCAGCCCAAGAAGAGGGCCGATGAACACTGAAGCTTTCTTT,CASSPRRGPMNTEAFF
TRBJ1-1,.,.,TRBV6-5,TGTGCCAGCAGTTACGTGGGCGAAGCTTTCTTT,CASSYVGEAFF
TRBJ2-7,TRBD1,.,TRBV28,TGTGCCAGCCTCGACAGGGTTCAAGGCGAGCAGTACTTC,CASLDRVQGEQYF
TRBJ2-3,.,.,TRBV18,TGTGCCAGCTCACCACTCGGCGGAACTAGCACAGATACGCAGTATTTT,CASSPLGGTSTDTQYF
TRBJ2-5,.,.,TRBV3-1/TRBV3-2,TGTGCCAGCAGCCAAGATCCTGCGGCTACGCAAGAGACCCAGTACTTC,CASSQDPAATQETQYF
TRBJ2-7,.,.,TRBV2,TGTGCCAGCAGTGGGACAGTCTACGAGCAGTACTTC,CASSGTVYEQYF
TRBJ2-5,TRBD2,.,TRBV3-1/TRBV3-2,TGTGCCAGCAGCTTTGGGACTAGCGGCCAAGAGACCCAGTACTTC,CASSFGTSGQETQYF
TRBJ2-3,TRBD1,.,TRBV2,TGTGCCACCCGGGACAGTTACACAGATACGCAGTATTTT,CATRDSYTDTQYF
TRBJ2-1,.,once,TRBV7-9,TGTGCCAGCAGCTTAGTAACTAGTAATGAGCAGTTCTTC,CASSLVTSNEQFF
TRBJ1-1,.,.,TRBV6-5,TGTGCCAGCAGTCTTTCCCGGGGTGAAGCTTTCTTT,CASSLSRGEAFF
TRBJ2-3,.,.,TRBV4-3,TGCGCCAGCAGCCAACTCCGCGCAGATACGCAGTATTTT,CASSQLRADTQYF
TRBJ1-5,.,.,TRBV4-3,TGCGCCAGCAGCCAAGATCTGGGTCTAGTCAATCAGCCCCAGCATTTT,CASSQDLGLVNQPQHF
TRBJ2-5,.,.,TRBV11-2,TGTGCCAGCAGCTTTAGTGGGGGGGCTCGAGAGACCCAGTACTTC,CASSFSGGARETQYF
TRBJ1-1,.,.,TRBV3-1/TRBV3-2,TGTGCCAGCAGCCAGGAGGCCGAAGCTTTCTTT,CASSQEAEAFF
TRBJ1-1,TRBD1,few,TRBV5-5,TGTGCCAGCAGCTTGGGTGCCAGGGGGCTTATTGAAGCTTTCTTT,CASSLGARGLIEAFF
TRBJ1-2,.,.,TRBV2,TGTGCCCCATACTCGCGCAGGGGTGGCTACACCTTC,CAPYSRRGGYTF
TRBJ2-5,TRBD1,once,TRBV28,TGTGCCAGCAGTGCTCGTGGGACAGGGCGACAAGAGACCCAGTACTTC,CASSARGTGRQETQYF
TRBJ1-1,TRBD1,.,TRBV19,TGTGCCAGTAGTATAGGAGGCAGGGGGCTGGCTGAAGCTTTCTTT,CASSIGGRGLAEAFF
TRBJ2-5,TRBD2,once,TRBV7-9,TGTGCCAATACGGTTCTGGGTCTAGCGGAAGAGACCCAGTACTTC,CANTVLGLAEETQYF
TRBJ2-3,TRBD2,.,TRBV5-1,TGCGCCAGCAGCAACAGCCATCGACTAGCGGGGGGGAGCACAGATACGCAGTATTTT,CASSNSHRLAGGSTDTQYF
TRBJ1-1,.,.,TRBV6-5,TGTGCCAGCAGTTCCCCGGGACAAACAAACACTGAAGCTTTCTTT,CASSSPGQTNTEAFF
TRBJ1-2,.,.,TRBV3-1/TRBV3-2,TGTGCCAGCAGCCAAGGCGAGGGGGGGGACTATGGCTACACCTTC,CASSQGEGGDYGYTF
TRBJ1-5,.,.,TRBV18,TGTGCCAGCTCACCACAGAGGTTGCGGGGGGGCAATCAGCCCCAGCATTTT,CASSPQRLRGGNQPQHF
TRBJ2-1,TRBD2,once,TRBV19,TGTGCCAGTAGCACTAGCGACTCCTACAATGAGCAGTTCTTC,CASSTSDSYNEQFF
TRBJ1-6,.,.,TRBV2,TGTGCCAGCAGCCTATTGGGGCAGGCAAATAATTCACCCCTCCACTTT,CASSLLGQANNSPLHF